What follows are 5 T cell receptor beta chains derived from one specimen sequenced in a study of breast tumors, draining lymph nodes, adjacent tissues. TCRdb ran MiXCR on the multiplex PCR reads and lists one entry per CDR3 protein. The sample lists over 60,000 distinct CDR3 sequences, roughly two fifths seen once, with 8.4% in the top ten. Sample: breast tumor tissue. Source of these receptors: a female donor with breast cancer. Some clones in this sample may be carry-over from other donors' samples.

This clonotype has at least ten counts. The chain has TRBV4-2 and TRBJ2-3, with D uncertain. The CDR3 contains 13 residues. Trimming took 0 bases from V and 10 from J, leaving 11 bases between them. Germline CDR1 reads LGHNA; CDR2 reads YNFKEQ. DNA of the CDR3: TGTGCCAGCAGCCAAGAGAGCTGGGATGCGCAGTATTTT. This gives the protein CASSQESWDAQYF.

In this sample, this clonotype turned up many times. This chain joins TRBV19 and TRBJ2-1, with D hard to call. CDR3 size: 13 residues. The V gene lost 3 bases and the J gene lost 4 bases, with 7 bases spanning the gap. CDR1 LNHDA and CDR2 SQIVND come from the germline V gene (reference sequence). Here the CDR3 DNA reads TGTGCCAGTAGTATGGCTCGATACAATGAGCAGTTCTTC. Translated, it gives CASSMARYNEQFF.

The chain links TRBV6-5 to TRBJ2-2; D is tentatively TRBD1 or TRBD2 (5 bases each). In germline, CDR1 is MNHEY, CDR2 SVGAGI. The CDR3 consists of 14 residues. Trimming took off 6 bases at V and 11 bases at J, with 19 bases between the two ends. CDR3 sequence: CASRHPTGGGELFF. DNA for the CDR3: TGTGCCAGCAGGCACCCTACGGGTGGGGGTGAGCTGTTTTTT.

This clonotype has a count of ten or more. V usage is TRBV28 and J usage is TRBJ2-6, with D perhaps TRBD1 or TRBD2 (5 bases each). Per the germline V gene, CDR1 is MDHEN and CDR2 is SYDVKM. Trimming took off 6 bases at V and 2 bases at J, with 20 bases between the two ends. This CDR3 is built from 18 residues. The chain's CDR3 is CASSTIERGWAGANVLTF. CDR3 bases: TGTGCCAGCAGCACCATCGAGAGGGGATGGGCTGGGGCCAACGTCCTGACTTTC.

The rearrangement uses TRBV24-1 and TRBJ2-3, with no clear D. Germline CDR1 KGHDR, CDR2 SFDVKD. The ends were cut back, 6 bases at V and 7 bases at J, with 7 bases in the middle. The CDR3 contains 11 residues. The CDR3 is CATSSRNTQYF. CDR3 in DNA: TGTGCCACCAGTTCGAGGAATACGCAGTATTTT.